This T cell receptor beta chain derives from a study of shared clonotypes between healthy human individuals. Study conclusions and caveats: Estimated richness values were generally larger in naive subsets than in memory subsets. Incompleteness in sorted-subset sequencing, despite large depth, was shown by rarefaction. The study drew on few donors, limiting represented genetic and exposure-history diversity.

V shed 3 bases and J 9 bases; nucleotides not matched to a gene: 9. The CDR3 extends over 15 amino acids. CDR1 WSHSY and CDR2 SAAADI come from the germline V gene. TCRdb keeps only in-frame clones here, not all; method: immunoSEQ multiplex PCR. The sample lists approximately 700,000 clones; around four fifths were seen once. This clone was detected a few times. What it binds is not known. This TCR derives from a woman in her thirties in good health. The rearrangement joins TRBV10-2 to TRBJ2-1; the match to TRBD1 covers 9 bases. Sequencing used memory CD4+ T cells sorted from blood. Subset meaning: CD45RA-negative fraction. The CDR3 here is CASSDSGTGLTEQFF. The CDR3 nucleotides read TGCGCCAGCAGTGATTCCGGGACAGGGTTAACTGAGCAGTTCTTC.